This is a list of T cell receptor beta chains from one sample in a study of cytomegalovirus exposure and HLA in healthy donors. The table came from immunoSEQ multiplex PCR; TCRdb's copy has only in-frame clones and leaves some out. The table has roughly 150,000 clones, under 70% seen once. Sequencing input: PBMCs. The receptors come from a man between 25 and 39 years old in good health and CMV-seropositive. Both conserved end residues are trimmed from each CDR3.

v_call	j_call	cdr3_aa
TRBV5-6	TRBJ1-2	ASSEGTGAYGYT
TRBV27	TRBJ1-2	ASSALVGTRLGYT
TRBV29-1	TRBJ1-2	SVGPTGYGYT
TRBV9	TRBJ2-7	ASSVGNLGRQY
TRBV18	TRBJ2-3	ASSSLRRWVETSTDTQY
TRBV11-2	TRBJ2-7	ASSLTGNDEQY
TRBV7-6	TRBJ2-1	ASSLVSRDAYNEQF
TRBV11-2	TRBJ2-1	ASSLIGDRGNEQF
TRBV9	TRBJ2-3	ASSVVDTEITDTQY
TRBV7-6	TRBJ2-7	ASSGLAGYEQY
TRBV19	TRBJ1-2	ASRPLDRDAYGYT
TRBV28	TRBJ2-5	ASSSPGEGLETQY
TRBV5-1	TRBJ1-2	ASSLGQQSYGYT
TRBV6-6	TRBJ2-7	ASSYSVQGAKEQY
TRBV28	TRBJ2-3	AISGFADTQY
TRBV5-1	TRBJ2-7	ASSLYGLAGDYEQY
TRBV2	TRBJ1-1	AGTARGGAGTEAF
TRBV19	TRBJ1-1	ASIRTGTNTEAF
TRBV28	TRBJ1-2	ASSPLGQGGGYT
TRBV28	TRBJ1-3	ASSQPLLTENTIY
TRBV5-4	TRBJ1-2	ASSLKQASVYGYT
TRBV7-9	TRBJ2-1	ASSLESGPYNEQF
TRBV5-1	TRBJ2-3	ATRQGTTDTQY
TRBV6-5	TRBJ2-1	ASSYSGLARYNEQF
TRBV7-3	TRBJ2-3	ASSPTGLAGLTSTDTQY
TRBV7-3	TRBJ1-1	ASSLEGVGEAF
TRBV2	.	ASEAVRDSYEQY
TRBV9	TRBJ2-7	ASSKEGSGGNEQY
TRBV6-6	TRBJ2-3	ASSPNTGVTDTQY
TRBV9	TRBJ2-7	ASSAQGDYEQY
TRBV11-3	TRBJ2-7	ASSSRGNVNEQY
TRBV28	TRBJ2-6	ASSQTGTGANVLT
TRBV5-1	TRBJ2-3	ATRTSGITDTQY
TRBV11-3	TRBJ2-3	ASSLDFQRPTDTQY
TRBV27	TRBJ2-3	ASSSGLVDTQY
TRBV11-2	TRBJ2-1	ASPGGTAYNEQF